The 2 T cell receptor beta chains given below trace back to one sample, sequenced in a study of shared clonotypes between healthy human individuals (dated by TCRdb to about 2020). The method was the immunoSEQ multiplex PCR assay. Entries here come from immuneACCESS through TCRdb and include only in-frame sequences with V and J called. Some clones fail to appear in such tables; in the studies checked, an unresolved V gene covers under half of the shortfall, and the cause of the remainder is unknown. The sample data list about 490,000 clones, and less than 80% of these were observed just once. In total, the top ten clones hold over 10% of the sample. The sequenced sample was PBMCs. The source is a woman between 40 and 55 years old in good health. Some clones in this sample may be carry-over from other donors' samples.

The chain couples TRBV4-2 to TRBJ2-3, with D perhaps being TRBD1 or TRBD2 (5 bases each). Germline assignment: CDR1 LGHNA and CDR2 YNFKEQ. V gave up 1 base and J gave up 1 base, with 9 bases separating them. The CDR3 has 15 residues. In DNA form, the CDR3 reads TGTGCCAGCAGCCAAGTTGGGGGAGGCACAGATACGCAGTATTTT. This encodes CASSQVGGGTDTQYF.

On this clone: This likely came from a read error, as a far larger clone is one base away. The chain has TRBV25-1 and TRBJ2-7; D is uncertain. CDR3 length: 13 amino acids. Germline V CDR1 and CDR2: MGHDK, SYGVNS. Trimming left V 3 bases short and J 5 bases short, with 11 bases between. The CDR3 coding sequence is TGTGCCAGCAGTGATCGGGCGGCCAACGAGCAGTACTTC. Translation: CASSDRAANEQYF.